These 17 T cell receptor beta chains were all obtained from the same sample, sequenced in a study of lymphopenia after photon versus proton radiotherapy. Using immunoSEQ multiplex PCR, the repertoire was profiled, and TCRdb retains in-frame clones only, with some absent. The data show 30,000 to 40,000 clones, 75% to 90% seen once. Sequenced here: peripheral blood, sampled from a patient treated with proton-based radiotherapy. The receptors derive from a woman aged 70-85 years with pancreatic cancer.

This clone is large in the sample. The CDR3 is CASSIGVLEHNEQFF. CDR3 coding DNA: TGTGCCAGTAGTATAGGGGTGCTAGAGCACAATGAGCAGTTCTTC. The chain has TRBV19 and TRBJ2-1; unclear D gene. In germline, CDR1 is LNHDA, CDR2 SQIVND (reference sequence). CDR3 length equals 15 residues. Trimming pared 1 base from V and 5 bases from J, leaving 12 bases between.

As DNA, the CDR3 is TGCGCCAGCAGCCAGCTTCGAGGGAGTCGGAACACCGGGGAGCTGTTTTTT. This codes for CASSQLRGSRNTGELFF. V and J are TRBV4-1 and TRBJ2-2, with D perhaps matching TRBD2 (5 bases). The germline V gene encodes CDR1 MGHRA and CDR2 YSYEKL. V was shortened by 3 bases and J by 1 base, with 15 bases between the two germline ends. This CDR3 has 17 residues.

V usage is TRBV11-3 and J usage is TRBJ1-2, with 8 bases matching TRBD1. Germline trimming cut 3 bases from V and 4 bases from J; bases unmatched to any gene: 10. Germline V gene sequence: CDR1 SGHNT, CDR2 YENEEA. This CDR3 comprises 16 residues. This CDR3 is CASSFRTGTRAYGYTF. The CDR3 DNA follows: TGTGCCAGCAGCTTTCGGACAGGGACGAGGGCCTATGGCTACACCTTC.

This clone was detected only a few times. V usage is TRBV6-1 and J usage is TRBJ2-7; the D gene is possibly TRBD1 (6 bases). The CDR3 consists of 14 residues. Per germline, CDR1 MNHNS and CDR2 SASEGT. Deletions cut 4 bases from V and 5 bases from J, with 15 bases between. CDR3 protein: CASSAIGGQNEQYF. In nucleotides, the CDR3 is TGTGCCAGCAGTGCCATTGGGGGACAAAACGAGCAGTACTTC.

Only one count was recorded for this clone. The chain is built from TRBV6-5 and TRBJ2-3; no clear D gene. The CDR3 consists of 16 residues. V was shortened by 4 bases and J by 2 bases, with 16 bases between the two germline ends. The germline V gene encodes CDR1 MNHEY and CDR2 SVGAGI. CDR3 amino acids: CASSLLHFDSTDTQYF. The CDR3 DNA is TGTGCCAGCAGTTTACTGCACTTCGACTCCACAGATACGCAGTATTTT.

The chain has TRBV19 and TRBJ2-7, with 8 positions matching TRBD2. V lost 1 base, J lost 3 bases, and 2 bases stayed unmatched. CDR3 length equals 14 residues. Germline CDR1 LNHDA, CDR2 SQIVND (reference sequence). CDR3: CASSIAGGNYEQYF. The CDR3 coding sequence is TGTGCCAGTAGTATAGCGGGAGGGAACTACGAGCAGTACTTC.

This sequence joins TRBV5-6 and TRBJ1-5, with 8 bases that match TRBD1. Germline CDR1 SGHDT, CDR2 YYEEEE. Losses at the gene ends were 1 base for V and 4 bases for J; bases not matched to a gene: 4. The CDR3 spans 15 residues. CDR3 DNA: TGTGCCAGCAGCTTGACTGGGACAGGTAATCAGCCCCAGCATTTT. Its protein product is CASSLTGTGNQPQHF.

The CDR3 DNA reads as TGTGCCAGCAGCTTATCCGGGACAGAGAACTATGGCTACACCTTC. It codes for CASSLSGTENYGYTF. The gene calls are TRBV5-6 and TRBJ1-2, with TRBD1 matching 7 bases. V shed 2 bases, J shed 2 bases, and the junction held 6 bases outside the gene matches. Germline CDR1 is SGHDT and CDR2 is YYEEEE. The CDR3 is 15 amino acids.

The chain links TRBV18 to TRBJ1-1; D ambiguous. Germline CDR1 reads KGHSH; CDR2 reads LQKENI. The CDR3 length is 13 residues. V lost 3 bases, J lost 2 bases, and 7 bases lay in between. The CDR3 bases are TGTGCCAGCTCACCCGGAGAAAACACTGAAGCTTTCTTT. Residues: CASSPGENTEAFF.

The chain recombines TRBV5-1 with TRBJ2-7; 7 bases are a match to TRBD2. Germline trimming cut 0 bases from V and 3 bases from J; bases unmatched to any gene: 3. CDR3 length equals 14 residues. The germline V gene encodes CDR1 SGHRS and CDR2 YFSETQ. The CDR3, as DNA: TGCGCCAGCAGCTTGGAAGCGGGGAACTACGAGCAGTACTTC. Translation: CASSLEAGNYEQYF.

The genes are TRBV9 and TRBJ2-7, with 9 bases matching TRBD2. This CDR3 has 16 amino acids. The V segment lost 2 bases and the J segment 6 bases; nucleotides outside the gene matches: 12. Germline-derived CDR1 and CDR2 are SGDLS and YYNGEE. The CDR3 region has the DNA TGTGCCAGCAGCGTGGAAGGGCTAGCGGGACTGGGCGAGCAGTACTTC. Translated, it gives CASSVEGLAGLGEQYF.

The chain recombines TRBV11-3 with TRBJ2-3; 8 nucleotides match TRBD1. The length of the CDR3 is 17 residues. Per the germline V gene, CDR1 is SGHNT and CDR2 is YENEEA. V lost 5 bases and J lost 2; bases outside the gene matches: 12. CDR3 nucleotides: TGTGCCAGCAGCCCATCCCTAACAGGGGGTTCCACAGATACGCAGTATTTT. This encodes CASSPSLTGGSTDTQYF.

CDR3 sequence (DNA): TGTGCCAGTAGTAGCCAGCGGAACAATGAGCAGTTCTTC. Residues: CASSSQRNNEQFF. V gene TRBV19 combines with J gene TRBJ2-1; a weak D match, TRBD2 (5 bases). Germline V gene data show CDR1 as LNHDA and CDR2 as SQIVND (reference sequence). The CDR3 is made up of 13 amino acids. V lost 4 bases and J lost 5, with 9 bases in between.

This clone occurred once. The chain joins TRBV6-5 to TRBJ1-2; 7 bases are shared with TRBD1. V shed 6 bases and J 5 bases; nucleotides not matched to a gene: 9. Germline CDR1 reads MNHEY; CDR2 reads SVGAGI. This CDR3 has 14 amino acids. The CDR3 reads CASSGQAPRYGYTF. The CDR3 DNA is TGTGCCAGCAGCGGACAGGCGCCCCGTTATGGCTACACCTTC.

There are a few counts of this clone. The rearrangement joins TRBV18 to TRBJ2-3; the match to TRBD1 covers 11 bases. Germline V gene sequence: CDR1 KGHSH, CDR2 LQKENI. The CDR3 covers 15 residues. V gave up 3 bases and J gave up 6 bases; unmatched junction bases: 5. CDR3 region: CASSPGQGESDTQYF. The DNA for the CDR3 is TGTGCCAGCTCACCGGGACAGGGGGAATCGGATACGCAGTATTTT.

The chain employs TRBV5-1 and TRBJ2-1; D tentatively fits TRBD1 or TRBD2 (5 bases each). The CDR3 sequence is 14 residues long. V shed 4 bases and J shed 5 bases, with 13 bases lying between them. Germline CDR1 SGHRS, CDR2 YFSETQ. As DNA, the CDR3 is TGCGCCAGCAGCGGGGCGGGTAGGGACAATGAGCAGTTCTTC. Residues: CASSGAGRDNEQFF.

This clone appeared a few times. The chain recombines TRBV9 with TRBJ2-3; 11 bases are a match to TRBD2. This CDR3 comprises 14 residues. Trimming cost V 2 bases and J 6 bases; bases outside gene matches: 2. Per germline, CDR1 SGDLS and CDR2 YYNGEE. CDR3 DNA: TGTGCCAGCAGCGTTAGCGGGAGGGAGGATACGCAGTATTTT. Translated, it gives CASSVSGREDTQYF.